This T cell receptor beta chain appears in the sequencing data of a study of blood T cell repertoires in COVID-19. Study context: Collection of acute and convalescent COVID-19 samples took place in the United States, Italy and Spain. From T cells, B-cell-depleted T cells, or PBMCs came the material, which was cDNA or gDNA.

TCRdb's copy holds only in-frame clones and misses some; the assay was immunoSEQ multiplex PCR. Here the sample spans roughly 250,000 clones, about 80% being singletons. V dropped 2 bases and J dropped 3; count of bases not matched to a gene: 5. The CDR3 covers 15 residues. Germline V gene data show CDR1 as LGHDT and CDR2 as YNNKEL (reference sequence). V and J are TRBV3-1 (or the pseudogene TRBV3-2) and TRBJ1-1; 8 bases are a match to TRBD1. Sequencing was done on a sample of peripheral blood. This sequence originates from a woman older than 75 with acute or convalescent COVID-19. In nucleotides, the CDR3 is TGTGCCAGCAGCCAACGGACAGGGAGTGACACTGAAGCTTTCTTT. It codes for CASSQRTGSDTEAFF.